The 6 T cell receptor beta chains in this list originate from one sample, sequenced in a study of regulatory T cells in long-lasting Graves disease. Relying on iRepertoire HTBI primers and Arm-PCR of CDR3 regions, the team built TCR beta libraries. Each CDR3 protein is one row after TCRdb ran MiXCR on the multiplex PCR reads. The sample includes about 460,000 distinct CDR3 sequences, 22% of them seen just once. The sample's time point: persistent/refractory GD, antithyroid drugs over 5 years with positive TRAb. With RNA extracted from PBMCs as input, the TCR library was made. Sequencing used peripheral blood mononuclear cells (PBMCs), obtained when the disease was refractory, from a patient treated with antithyroid drugs. The receptors stem from a female donor with Graves disease.

This chain joins TRBV9 and TRBJ1-3, with a weak D call TRBD1 (6 bases). Germline V CDR1 and CDR2: SGDLS, YYNGEE. The CDR3 is made up of 16 amino acids. The ends were cut back, 4 bases at V and 0 bases at J, with 14 bases in the middle. CDR3 sequence (DNA): TGTGCCAGCAGCCCAGCGGACAGTTTCTCTGGAAACACCATATATTTT. It translates to CASSPADSFSGNTIYF.

This clonotype has at least ten counts. J is TRBJ2-2 and V is TRBV24-1; TRBD2 agrees at 15 bases. With V trimmed by 5 bases and J by 5 bases, 2 bases remained unmatched. This CDR3 is 16 amino acids long. Germline CDR1 KGHDR, CDR2 SFDVKD. The CDR3 bases are TGTGCCACCAGTGGGGGACTAGCGGGAGGTACCGGGGAGCTGTTTTTT. Its translation is CATSGGLAGGTGELFF.

The chain uses TRBV5-4 and TRBJ1-2; no reliable D call. CDR1 and CDR2 from the germline V gene are SGHNT and YYREEE (reference sequence). Trimming removed 3 bases at V and 7 bases at J, with 7 bases between. The CDR3 totals 11 residues. CDR3 sequence: CASSSTIGYTF. The CDR3 nucleotides are TGTGCCAGCAGCTCTACAATTGGCTACACCTTC.

There are many counts of this clonotype. The rearrangement links TRBV28 to TRBJ2-2; D possibly corresponds to TRBD2 (5 bases). The CDR3 is made up of 12 amino acids. CDR1 and CDR2 from the germline V gene are MDHEN and SYDVKM. V lost 8 bases and J lost 5, with 9 bases in between. The DNA for the CDR3 is TGTGCCAGCCGGAGGATTACCGGGGAGCTGTTTTTT. It codes for CASRRITGELFF.

The chain links TRBV19 to TRBJ2-1; TRBD1 agrees at 9 bases. The CDR3 consists of 16 residues. Germline-derived CDR1 and CDR2 are LNHDA and SQIVND (reference sequence). The V and J ends lost 5 bases and 7 bases, in that order; junction bases with no gene match: 12. CDR3 DNA sequence: TGTGCCAGTAGTTTACTCCGAGGGACAGGGTCGAATGAGCAGTTCTTC. It specifies CASSLLRGTGSNEQFF.

In the case of this clonotype: A much larger clone differs from this one at a single base, so this may be a read error. The rearrangement uses TRBV12-3 or TRBV12-4 and TRBJ1-4, with D hard to call. The CDR3 length is 13 residues. CDR3 DNA: TGTGCCAGCAGAATAGGGCTTAATGAAGAACTGTTTTTT. Protein product: CASRIGLNEELFF.